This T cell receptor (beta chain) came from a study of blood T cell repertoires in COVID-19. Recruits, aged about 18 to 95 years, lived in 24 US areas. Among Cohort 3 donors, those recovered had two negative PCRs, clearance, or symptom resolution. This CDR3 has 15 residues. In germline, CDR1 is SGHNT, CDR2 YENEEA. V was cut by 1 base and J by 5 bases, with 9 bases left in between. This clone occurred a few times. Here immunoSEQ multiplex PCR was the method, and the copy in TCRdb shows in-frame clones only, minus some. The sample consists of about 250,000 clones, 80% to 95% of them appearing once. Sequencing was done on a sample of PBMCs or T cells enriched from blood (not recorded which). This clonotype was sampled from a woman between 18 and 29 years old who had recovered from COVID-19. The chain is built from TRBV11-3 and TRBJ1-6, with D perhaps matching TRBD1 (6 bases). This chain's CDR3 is CASSLGQAHNSPLHF. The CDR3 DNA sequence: TGTGCCAGCAGCTTAGGACAGGCTCATAATTCACCCCTCCACTTT.